This T cell receptor beta chain was obtained from a study of shared clonotypes between healthy human individuals. Study-wide background: The donor group consisted of a couple of women and three men, aged 18 to 49.

The donors were adults (healthy and HIV-negative) with no recent acute infections or vaccinations. Losses at the gene ends were 3 bases for V and 4 bases for J; bases not matched to a gene: 2. The CDR3 has 15 residues. Germline lookup yields CDR1 SGDLS and CDR2 YYNGEE. Remarks on this clone: Its antigen is unknown.

The repertoire was sequenced with immunoSEQ multiplex PCR; TCRdb's copy has only in-frame clones and lacks some. The sample records roughly 2 million clones, roughly 94% being singletons. Study-wide results and caveats: The sharing of 4.5% to 5% of naive CD4 clonotypes was seen across a handful of donors. What rarefaction showed was incomplete sorted-subset sequencing despite large depth.

The chain is built from TRBV9 and TRBJ2-3; TRBD2 matches at 13 bases. The sample comprised naive CD4+ T cells sorted from blood. Subset in this sample: CD45RA+ positively selected. This sequence originates from a man aged 18 to 30 in good health. The CDR3 DNA follows: TGTGCCAGCAGCGCAACTAGCGGGAGGGCAGATACGCAGTATTTT. Translated, it gives CASSATSGRADTQYF.